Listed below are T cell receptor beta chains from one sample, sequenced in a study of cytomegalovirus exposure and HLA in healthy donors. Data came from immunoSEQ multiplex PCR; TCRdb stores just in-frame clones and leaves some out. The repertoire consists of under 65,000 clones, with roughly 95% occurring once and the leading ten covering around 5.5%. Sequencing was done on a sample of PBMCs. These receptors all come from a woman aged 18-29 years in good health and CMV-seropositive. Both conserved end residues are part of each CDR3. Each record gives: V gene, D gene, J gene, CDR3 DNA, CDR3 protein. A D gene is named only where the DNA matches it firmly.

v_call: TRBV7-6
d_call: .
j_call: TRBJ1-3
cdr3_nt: TGTGCCAGCAGCCAGAGGTACAGGGAGCGAAACACCATATATTTT
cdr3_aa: CASSQRYRERNTIYF

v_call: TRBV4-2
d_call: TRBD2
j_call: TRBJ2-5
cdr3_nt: TGTGCCAGCAGCCGGGGACTAGCGGAGGGCCAAGAGACCCAGTACTTC
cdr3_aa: CASSRGLAEGQETQYF

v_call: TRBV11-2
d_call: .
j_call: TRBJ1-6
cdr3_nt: TGTGCCAGCAGCTTAGATGCAGGTCTCTCTAATTCACCCCTCCACTTT
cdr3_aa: CASSLDAGLSNSPLHF

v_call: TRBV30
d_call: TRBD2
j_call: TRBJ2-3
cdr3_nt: TGTGCCTGGAGTGTAGGGCGGGGGGGCACAGATACGCAGTATTTT
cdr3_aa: CAWSVGRGGTDTQYF

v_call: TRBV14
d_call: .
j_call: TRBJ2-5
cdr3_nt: TGTGCCAGCAGCCAAGTGGACTTCCAAGAGACCCAGTACTTC
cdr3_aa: CASSQVDFQETQYF

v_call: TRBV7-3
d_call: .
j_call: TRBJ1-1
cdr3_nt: TGTGCCAGCAGCCTACAGGGGAACACTGAAGCTTTCTTT
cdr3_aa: CASSLQGNTEAFF

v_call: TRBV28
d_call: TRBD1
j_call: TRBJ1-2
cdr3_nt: TGTGCCAGCAGTTTCCAGGACAGGATGTTATATGGCTACACCTTC
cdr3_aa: CASSFQDRMLYGYTF

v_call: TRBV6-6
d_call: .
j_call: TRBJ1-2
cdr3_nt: TGTGCCAGCAGCTTCAGGGGTTTTTACTATGGCTACACCTTC
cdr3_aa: CASSFRGFYYGYTF

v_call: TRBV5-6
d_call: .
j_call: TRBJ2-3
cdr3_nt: TGTGCCAGCAGCACTACCGGTGATACGCAGTATTTT
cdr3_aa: CASSTTGDTQYF

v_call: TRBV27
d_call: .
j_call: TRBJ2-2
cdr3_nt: TGTGCCAGCAGTCAGGGGGGCGGGGAGCTGTTTTTT
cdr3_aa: CASSQGGGELFF

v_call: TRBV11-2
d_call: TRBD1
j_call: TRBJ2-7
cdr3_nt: TGTGCCAGCAGCTACGGACAGGGATCGTCCGAGCAGTACTTC
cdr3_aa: CASSYGQGSSEQYF

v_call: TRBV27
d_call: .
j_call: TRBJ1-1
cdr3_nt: TGTGCCAGCAGTTTTAGTGCGAACACTGAAGCTTTCTTT
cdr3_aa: CASSFSANTEAFF

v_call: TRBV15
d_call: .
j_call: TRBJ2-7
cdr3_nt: TGTGCCACCAGCAGAGATTCGTTCCAGGGCGAAGCCTACGAGCAGTACTTC
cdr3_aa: CATSRDSFQGEAYEQYF

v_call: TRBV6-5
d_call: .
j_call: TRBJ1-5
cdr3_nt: TGTGCCAGCAGCGTACCAGGGCAGCCCCAGCATTTT
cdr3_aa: CASSVPGQPQHF

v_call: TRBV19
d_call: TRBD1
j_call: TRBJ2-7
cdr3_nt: TGTGCCACCAGCGCAGGGGGCTCCTACGAGCAGTACTTC
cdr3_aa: CATSAGGSYEQYF

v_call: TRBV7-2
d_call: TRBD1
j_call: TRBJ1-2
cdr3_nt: TGTGCCAGCAGCTTGCGACAGGGTTACACCTTC
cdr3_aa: CASSLRQGYTF

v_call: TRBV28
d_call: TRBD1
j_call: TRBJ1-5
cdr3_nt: TGTGCCAGCGCCAAGGGGGCTAGCAATCAGCCCCAGCATTTT
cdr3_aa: CASAKGASNQPQHF

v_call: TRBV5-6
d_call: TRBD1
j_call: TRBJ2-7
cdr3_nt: TGTGCCAGCAGCTTTGGACAGGGCCACTACGAGCAGTACTTC
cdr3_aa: CASSFGQGHYEQYF

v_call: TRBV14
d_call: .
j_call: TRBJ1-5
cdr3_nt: TGTGCCAGCAGCCAAGATGATACAGTACAGCATTTT
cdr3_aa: CASSQDDTVQHF

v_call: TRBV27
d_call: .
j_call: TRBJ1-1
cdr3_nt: TGTGCCAGTAGGGACCCGGGGGGGGTAGGGACTGAAGCTTTCTTT
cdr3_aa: CASRDPGGVGTEAFF

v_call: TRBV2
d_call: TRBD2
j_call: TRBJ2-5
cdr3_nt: TGTGCCAGCAGGGGCGGGGGTCAACAAGAGACCCAGTACTTC
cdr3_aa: CASRGGGQQETQYF

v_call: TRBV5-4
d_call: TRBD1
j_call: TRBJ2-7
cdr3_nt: TGTGCCAGCAGCTTGGGGGCCCCCGGGACAGGGTCCTACGAGCAGTACTTC
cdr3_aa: CASSLGAPGTGSYEQYF

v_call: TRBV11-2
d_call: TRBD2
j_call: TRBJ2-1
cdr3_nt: TGTGCCAGCCGAGCGGGAGCGGGCTACAATGAGCAGTTCTTC
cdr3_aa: CASRAGAGYNEQFF

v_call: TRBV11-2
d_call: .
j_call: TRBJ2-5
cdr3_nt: TGTGCCAGCAGCCCAAACTCAGGGCAAAAAGAGACCCAGTACTTC
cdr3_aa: CASSPNSGQKETQYF

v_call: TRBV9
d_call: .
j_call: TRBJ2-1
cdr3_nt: TGTGCCAGCAGCGTGGGCGGGGGCGATGAGCAGTTCTTC
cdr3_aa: CASSVGGGDEQFF

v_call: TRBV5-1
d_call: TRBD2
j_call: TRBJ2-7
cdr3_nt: TGCGCCAGCAGCATCCGGACTAGCGGGAACTACGAGCAGTACTTC
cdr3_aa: CASSIRTSGNYEQYF

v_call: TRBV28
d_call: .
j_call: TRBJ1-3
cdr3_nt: TGTGCCAGCAGTTTTAGACACATCTCTGGAAACACCATATATTTT
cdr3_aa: CASSFRHISGNTIYF

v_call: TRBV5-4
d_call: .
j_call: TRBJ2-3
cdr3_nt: TGTGCCAGCAGCCCCCGTGGGGGGGCCGGTGGGGTTGATACGCAGTATTTT
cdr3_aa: CASSPRGGAGGVDTQYF

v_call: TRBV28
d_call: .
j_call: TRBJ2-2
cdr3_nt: TGTGCCAGCAGCCACCCTTGGGCTGGGGAGCTGTTTTTT
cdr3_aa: CASSHPWAGELFF